A single sample gave rise to the 10 T cell receptor beta chains below, sequenced in a study of blood T cell repertoires in COVID-19. Produced via immunoSEQ multiplex PCR; TCRdb's table is partial and in-frame only. The repertoire holds tens of thousands of clones, with about four fifths as singletons. Sequenced sample: peripheral blood. These receptors originate from a woman at least 80 years old with active or convalescent COVID-19.

In nucleotides, the CDR3 is TGTGCCAGCACCCGACAGGTTAACTATGGCTACACCTTC. Its translation is CASTRQVNYGYTF. This chain uses TRBV2 with TRBJ1-2; D possibly corresponds to TRBD1 (6 bases). The CDR3 is 13 amino acids. Trimming pared 7 bases from V and 1 base from J, leaving 10 bases between. Per the germline V gene, CDR1 is SNHLY and CDR2 is FYNNEI.

This rearrangement joins TRBV6-5 to TRBJ2-1; possible D gene TRBD2, 7 bases. V was cut by 7 bases and J by 8 bases, with 18 bases left in between. The length of the CDR3 is 14 residues. Germline CDR1 is MNHEY and CDR2 is SVGAGI. The CDR3, as DNA: TGTGCCAGCAAAAAAGGGGGGGTCGAGGATGAGCAGTTCTTC. Its translation: CASKKGGVEDEQFF.

This clone was observed a handful of times. The rearrangement uses TRBV7-8 and TRBJ2-2, with TRBD1 matching over 8 bases. This CDR3 has 17 amino acids. Germline trimming cut 3 bases from V and 1 base from J; bases unmatched to any gene: 7. The germline CDR1 and CDR2 sequences are SGHVS and FQNEAQ. The CDR3 loop reads CASSFGTGVGNTGELFF. The CDR3, as DNA: TGTGCCAGCAGCTTTGGGACAGGTGTAGGGAACACCGGGGAGCTGTTTTTT.

This chain uses TRBV7-2 with TRBJ1-2, with 10 bases lining up with TRBD1. The CDR3 is 14 residues long. Germline V gene data show CDR1 as SGHTA and CDR2 as FQGNSA. Trimming at V came to 5 bases and at J to 7 bases, leaving 7 bases not matched to a gene. CDR3 region: CASSPWDRGSGYTF. In nucleotides, the CDR3 is TGTGCCAGCAGCCCTTGGGACAGGGGAAGTGGCTACACCTTC.

This clone was counted only a few times. This chain connects TRBV4-3 to TRBJ1-2; D unclear. The V gene lost 0 bases and the J gene lost 0 bases, with 8 bases spanning the gap. CDR1 and CDR2 (germline): LGHNA, YSLEER. This CDR3 region has 15 residues. The CDR3 loop reads CASSQDLGANYGYTF. Here the CDR3 DNA reads TGCGCCAGCAGCCAAGATCTCGGAGCTAACTATGGCTACACCTTC.

This sequence joins TRBV7-8 and TRBJ1-2; possibly TRBD1 for D (5 bases). Germline V lookup: CDR1 SGHVS, CDR2 FQNEAQ. V lost 1 base to trimming and J lost 6 bases, with 21 bases between them. This CDR3 spans 17 amino acids. The CDR3 loop reads CASSLEAGAGGVDGYTF. DNA of the CDR3: TGTGCCAGCAGCTTAGAGGCAGGCGCGGGAGGGGTAGATGGCTACACCTTC.

V is TRBV18 and J is TRBJ2-5, with 8 bases fitting TRBD1. This CDR3 is 14 amino acids long. V dropped 4 bases and J dropped 2; count of bases not matched to a gene: 3. Germline loops: CDR1 KGHSH, CDR2 LQKENI. In DNA, the CDR3 is TGTGCCAGCTCACTCGACAGGGGACAAGAGACCCAGTACTTC. This codes for CASSLDRGQETQYF. Complete variable domain (other parts from reference TRBV18 and TRBJ2-5): NAGVMQNPRHLVRRRGQEARLRCSPMKGHSHVYWYRQLPEEGLKFMVYLQKENIIDESGMPKERFSAEFPKEGPSILRIQQVVRGDSAAYFCASSLDRGQETQYFGPGTRLLVL.

The rearrangement links TRBV27 to TRBJ1-1; a possible D gene is TRBD1 (5 bases). Between the trimmed V and J ends, which lost 6 bases and 6 bases, there was a span of 17 bases. The germline gives CDR1 MNHEY, CDR2 SMNVEV (reference sequence). The CDR3 totals 14 residues. The CDR3 spells CASSGRAFEAEAFF. The CDR3 DNA is TGTGCCAGCAGCGGCAGGGCTTTTGAAGCTGAAGCTTTCTTT.

V gene TRBV11-2 combines with J gene TRBJ2-1; D is unresolved. The V end lost 1 base, the J end lost 6 bases, and 4 bases lay between the germline ends. Germline-derived CDR1 and CDR2 are SGHAT and FQNNGV. The CDR3 loop spans 12 amino acids. The CDR3 DNA reads TGTGCCAGCAGCTTAGTCTCCAATGAGCAGTTCTTC. Encoded protein: CASSLVSNEQFF.

The CDR3, as DNA: TGTGCTAGTGGTTTGCGGGGGAACACTGAAGCTTTCTTT. As protein: CASGLRGNTEAFF. The V gene is TRBV12-5, the J gene TRBJ1-1; D gene ambiguous. The CDR3 has 13 residues. V shed 2 bases and J shed 1 base, with 5 bases lying between them. Germline V lookup: CDR1 LGHNT, CDR2 FRNRAP.